These 30 T cell receptor beta chains were sequenced from one sample in a study of blood T cell repertoires in COVID-19. Some clones are missing from TCRdb's copy, which holds only in-frame ones; the method was immunoSEQ multiplex PCR. The sample yields approximately 300,000 clones, 87% seen once. Sequences were obtained from peripheral blood. All receptors come from a man in his forties or fifties with active or convalescent COVID-19.

With respect to this clone: Within the sample, other DNA sequences also encode this same CDR3. The chain uses TRBV19 and TRBJ1-6; 7 positions match TRBD1. Germline lookup yields CDR1 LNHDA and CDR2 SQIVND (reference sequence). Germline trimming cut 2 bases from V and 7 bases from J; bases unmatched to any gene: 2. The CDR3 is 14 amino acids. In DNA, the CDR3 is TGTGCCAGTAGTATAAGACAGGGAAATTCACCCCTCCACTTT. Its protein is CASSIRQGNSPLHF.

V gene TRBV5-5 combines with J gene TRBJ1-2; D is uncertain. Germline CDR1 SGHKS, CDR2 YYEKEE (reference sequence). The CDR3 loop spans 14 amino acids. Trimming stripped 2 bases from V and 3 bases from J, with 11 bases between. The CDR3 DNA reads TGTGCCAGCAGCTTAGCGGCAGGTGACTATGGCTACACCTTC. Its translation is CASSLAAGDYGYTF.

J is TRBJ2-1 and V is TRBV10-3; 7 bases match TRBD1. Germline trimming cut 5 bases from V and 9 bases from J; bases unmatched to any gene: 7. This CDR3 comprises 13 residues. Germline CDR1 is ENHRY and CDR2 is SYGVKD. CDR3 sequence reads: CAISKRDSGEQFF. CDR3 nucleotide sequence: TGTGCCATCAGTAAACGGGACAGTGGTGAGCAGTTCTTC.

The chain has TRBV21-1 and TRBJ1-5; the table's D call TRBD1 went unverified against the DNA. TRBV21-1 is noted as a pseudogene. This CDR3 is 20 amino acids long. The CDR3 here is CASSGIKCRDRGSMGQPQHF. DNA of the CDR3: TGTGCCAGCAGCGGGATTAAGTGTCGGGACAGGGGGAGTATGGGTCAGCCCCAGCATTTT.

The chain employs TRBV4-1 and TRBJ2-3; D may be TRBD1 (7 bases). In germline, CDR1 is MGHRA, CDR2 YSYEKL. The V end was cut by 4 bases, the J end by 2 bases, with 16 bases between. The CDR3 totals 16 residues. The CDR3 loop is CASSLSLRGVTDTQYF. The CDR3, as DNA: TGCGCCAGCAGCCTATCCCTCAGGGGGGTCACAGATACGCAGTATTTT.

Here the CDR3 reads CASSSWFFGGTEPNQPQHF. The CDR3 DNA reads TGTGCCAGCAGTTCCTGGTTTTTTGGAGGGACAGAGCCTAATCAGCCCCAGCATTTT. The chain is built from TRBV6-2 or TRBV6-3 and TRBJ1-5; 7 bases line up with TRBD1. CDR1 MNHEY and CDR2 SVGEGT come from the germline V gene. The CDR3 has 19 residues. Trimming at V came to 4 bases and at J to 4 bases, leaving 19 bases not matched to a gene.

The rearrangement uses TRBV6-1 and TRBJ2-5; TRBD1 matches 11 bases. J gave up 5 bases and V 6 bases, and 11 bases lay outside the gene matches. The CDR3 has 16 residues. Germline V CDR1 and CDR2: MNHNS, SASEGT. The CDR3 region has the DNA TGTGCCAGCAGCGAATTCGGACAGGGGGCATCGGAGACCCAGTACTTC. Protein product: CASSEFGQGASETQYF.

The chain carries TRBV9 and TRBJ1-6; no definite D call. CDR3 length: 13 residues. Germline CDR1 reads SGDLS; CDR2 reads YYNGEE. Deletions cut 3 bases from V and 6 bases from J, with 7 bases between. The CDR3 sequence is CASSGSVNSPLHF. The CDR3 DNA sequence: TGTGCCAGCAGCGGGTCAGTTAATTCACCCCTCCACTTT. The full variable domain, with the rest looked up from reference TRBV9 and TRBJ1-6, is DSGVTQTPKHLITATGQRVTLRCSPRSGDLSVYWYQQSLDQGLQFLIQYYNGEERAKGNILERFSAQQFPDLHSELNLSSLELGDSALYFCASSGSVNSPLHFGNGTRLTVT.

This sequence joins TRBV27 and TRBJ1-4; tentatively, D is TRBD1 (6 bases). The V gene lost 5 bases and the J gene lost 3 bases, with 13 bases spanning the gap. CDR1 and CDR2 from the germline V gene are MNHEY and SMNVEV (reference sequence). CDR3 length: 15 residues. DNA of the CDR3: TGTGCCAGCAGTCCACAGGGCTACGCTAATGAAAAACTGTTTTTT. It translates to CASSPQGYANEKLFF.

The gene calls are TRBV29-1 and TRBJ1-1, with D hard to call. CDR1 is SQVTM, CDR2 ANQGSEA, per germline. The CDR3 runs to 13 residues. V was trimmed by 4 bases and J by 0 bases, leaving 9 bases between them. CDR3 region: CSVVRGLNTEAFF. CDR3 DNA: TGCAGCGTTGTCCGGGGTTTGAACACTGAAGCTTTCTTT.

The gene calls are TRBV6-4 and TRBJ1-1, with TRBD1 matching over 7 bases. In germline, CDR1 is MRHNA, CDR2 SNTAGT. V dropped 3 bases and J dropped 4; count of bases not matched to a gene: 5. The CDR3 extends over 14 amino acids. The CDR3, as DNA: TGTGCCAGCAGTGAAGAGCAGGGGGGCACTGAAGCTTTCTTT. It translates to CASSEEQGGTEAFF.

V usage is TRBV7-8 and J usage is TRBJ2-7, with D perhaps TRBD1 (8 bases). V lost 5 bases and J lost 4, with 15 bases in between. CDR1 is SGHVS and CDR2 is FQNEAQ in the germline V gene. CDR3 length: 14 residues. CDR3 coding DNA: TGTGCCAGCAGCCCCGGACAGGGAGGGTACGAGCAGTACTTC. Protein sequence: CASSPGQGGYEQYF.

In DNA, the CDR3 is TGCGCCAGCAGCCCGGGACTAGCGGGAGCAGATACGCAGTATTTT. Translated, it gives CASSPGLAGADTQYF. This rearrangement joins TRBV4-3 to TRBJ2-3; TRBD2 agrees at 14 bases. Germline loops: CDR1 LGHNA, CDR2 YSLEER. V lost 4 bases and J lost 4; bases outside the gene matches: 1. The CDR3 sequence is 15 residues long.

This clone came up once. This sequence joins TRBV30 and TRBJ2-3; the D gene is possibly TRBD2 (5 bases). This CDR3 comprises 14 residues. Germline V gives CDR1 GTSNPN, CDR2 SVGIG (reference sequence). The V end was cut by 0 bases, the J end by 4 bases, with 11 bases between. DNA for the CDR3: TGTGCCTGGAGTGTAGGGTTAGCGCCAGATACGCAGTATTTT. This translates into CAWSVGLAPDTQYF.

This chain links TRBV18 with TRBJ2-2, with 11 bases identical to TRBD2. Trimming at V came to 3 bases and at J to 1 base, leaving 10 bases not matched to a gene. Germline V lookup: CDR1 KGHSH, CDR2 LQKENI. The CDR3 is 19 residues long. CDR3 residues: CASSPARIAGGKNTGELFF. The CDR3 coding sequence is TGTGCCAGCTCACCCGCAAGAATAGCGGGGGGGAAGAACACCGGGGAGCTGTTTTTT.

This clone was counted once. The CDR3 DNA reads as TGTGCCAGCAGCTCAGGGACTAGGTACGAGCAGTACTTC. Protein: CASSSGTRYEQYF. The V gene is TRBV14, the J gene TRBJ2-7, with 8 bases fitting TRBD2. The V gene end was trimmed by 5 bases and the J gene end by 4 bases; junction bases not matched to a gene: 4. Germline V gene data show CDR1 as SGHDN and CDR2 as FVKESK. The CDR3 runs to 13 residues.

The chain joins TRBV5-1 to TRBJ2-3; 8 nucleotides agree with TRBD1. The CDR3 spans 15 residues. The ends lost 4 bases at V and 2 bases at J; junction bases unmatched: 6. Germline V lookup: CDR1 SGHRS, CDR2 YFSETQ. CDR3 sequence: CASSQLGQVTDTQYF. CDR3 DNA sequence: TGCGCCAGCAGCCAGTTGGGACAGGTCACAGATACGCAGTATTTT.

The V and J genes are TRBV11-2 and TRBJ2-7; a possible D gene is TRBD1 (5 bases). CDR3 length: 13 residues. Deletions cut 5 bases from V and 3 bases from J, with 11 bases between. From germline, CDR1 is SGHAT and CDR2 FQNNGV. The DNA for the CDR3 is TGTGCCAGCAGCGCAGGGTTAAACTACGAGCAGTACTTC. It yields the protein CASSAGLNYEQYF.

The chain links TRBV10-2 to TRBJ2-7; no definite D call. V lost 8 bases, J lost 3 bases, and 20 bases lay in between. Germline loops: CDR1 WSHSY, CDR2 SAAADI. The CDR3 spans 15 residues. CDR3 residues: CASRPGKAVLYEQYF. CDR3 in DNA: TGCGCCAGCCGGCCAGGCAAGGCCGTACTCTACGAGCAGTACTTC.

There are a few counts of this clone. V usage is TRBV19 and J usage is TRBJ2-2; D not resolved. The V and J ends lost 5 bases and 7 bases respectively, with 8 bases between them. This CDR3 contains 12 residues. Germline CDR1 reads LNHDA; CDR2 reads SQIVND (reference sequence). CDR3 in amino acids: CASSVRVGELFF. The CDR3 nucleotides read TGTGCCAGTAGTGTCCGGGTCGGGGAGCTGTTTTTT.

This sequence joins TRBV2 and TRBJ2-5, with D possibly TRBD2 on 7 matching bases. The V gene's germline CDR1 is SNHLY and CDR2 FYNNEI. Trimming shortened V by 11 bases and J by 4 bases, and 20 bases separated the two germline ends. This CDR3 is 14 amino acids long. Here the CDR3 reads CADRAGEGGETQYF. The CDR3 coding sequence is TGTGCCGACCGGGCAGGGGAGGGTGGAGAGACCCAGTACTTC. The variable domain in full, with the rest retrieved from reference TRBV2 and TRBJ2-5, is EPEVTQTPSHQVTQMGQEVILRCVPISNHLYFYWYRQILGQKVEFLVSFYNNEISEKSEIFDDQFSVERPDGSNFTLKIRSTKLEDSAMYFCADRAGEGGETQYFGPGTRLLVL.

As DNA, the CDR3 is TGTGCCTGGAGTGCAGGGGGAGCGGAGACCCAGTACTTC. Protein product: CAWSAGGAETQYF. The chain has TRBV30 and TRBJ2-5; TRBD1 matches 7 bases. Germline CDR1 reads GTSNPN; CDR2 reads SVGIG (reference sequence). The CDR3 is 13 residues long. The V gene end was trimmed by 1 base and the J gene end by 5 bases; junction bases not matched to a gene: 4.

This chain links TRBV28 with TRBJ2-7, with D perhaps TRBD2 (6 bases). Germline assignment: CDR1 MDHEN and CDR2 SYDVKM. V was cut by 3 bases and J by 3 bases, with 15 bases left in between. The length of the CDR3 is 15 residues. The CDR3 region has the DNA TGTGCCAGCAGTTTGACTAGTAGAGGGAACTACGAGCAGTACTTC. Its protein product is CASSLTSRGNYEQYF.

The table lists this clone with a count of one. CDR3 sequence: CASSGQGGNQPQHF. CDR3 DNA: TGTGCCAGCAGTGGACAGGGGGGAAATCAGCCCCAGCATTTT. The chain joins TRBV2 to TRBJ1-5; 9 bases are shared with TRBD1. The germline CDR1 and CDR2 sequences are SNHLY and FYNNEI. J gave up 4 bases and V 4 bases, and 2 bases lay outside the gene matches. The CDR3 extends over 14 amino acids.

This rearrangement joins TRBV29-1 to TRBJ1-1; 8 bases map to TRBD1. Germline V gene data show CDR1 as SQVTM and CDR2 as ANQGSEA. This CDR3 is built from 11 residues. V gave up 6 bases and J gave up 6 bases; unmatched junction bases: 3. In DNA, the CDR3 is TGCAGCGTCCGGGGACAGGCTGAAGCTTTCTTT. Protein sequence: CSVRGQAEAFF.

This rearrangement joins TRBV2 to TRBJ1-5; D might be TRBD1 (5 bases). The CDR3 contains 14 residues. Germline CDR1 and CDR2: SNHLY and FYNNEI. With 4 bases removed from V and 3 bases from J, the gap between germline ends came to 10 bases. The CDR3 here is CASSGGSSNQPQHF. The CDR3 DNA sequence: TGTGCCAGCAGTGGGGGCAGCTCCAATCAGCCCCAGCATTTT.

DNA for the CDR3: TGTGCCAGCAGCTATTCCGGGACAGGGTCAGATACGCAGTATTTT. Protein: CASSYSGTGSDTQYF. This chain uses TRBV11-2 with TRBJ2-3, with TRBD1 identical over 9 bases. This CDR3 has 15 amino acids. Per germline, CDR1 SGHAT and CDR2 FQNNGV. After removal of 4 bases from V and 4 bases from J, the junction contained 6 bases not matched to a gene.

The rearrangement joins TRBV5-1 to TRBJ2-1; D is undetermined. This CDR3 is 14 amino acids long. Germline V gene lookup returns CDR1 SGHRS and CDR2 YFSETQ. V lost 1 base and J 10 bases, leaving 15 bases between the germline ends. CDR3 nucleotide sequence: TGCGCCAGCAGCTTGCCCCTAGGCGAATCGGAGCAGTTCTTC. It encodes CASSLPLGESEQFF.

The rearrangement links TRBV29-1 to TRBJ2-3; tentatively, D is TRBD2 (5 bases). Between the trimmed V and J ends, which lost 4 bases and 2 bases, there was a span of 7 bases. Per the germline V gene, CDR1 is SQVTM and CDR2 is ANQGSEA. CDR3 length: 12 amino acids. CDR3 sequence reads: CSVAGNTDTQYF. For the CDR3, the DNA is TGCAGCGTTGCCGGGAACACAGATACGCAGTATTTT.

The chain is built from TRBV28 and TRBJ2-1, with D perhaps TRBD2 (6 bases). Trimming removed 8 bases at V and 9 bases at J, with 17 bases between. This CDR3 spans 13 amino acids. Germline V gene sequence: CDR1 MDHEN, CDR2 SYDVKM. CDR3 in amino acids: CASSRGSDGEQFF. CDR3 DNA sequence: TGTGCCAGCTCTCGGGGGAGTGACGGTGAGCAGTTCTTC.